The 26 T cell receptor beta chains in this list originate from one sample, sequenced in a study of vaccination effects on CD4 cells after COVID-19. Assay used: immunoSEQ multiplex PCR; TCRdb lists only in-frame clones, some missing. The sample records approximately 50,000 clones, just under 80% being singletons. Their antigens are not known. Within the ViraFEST assay, antigen-specific CD4+ T cells underwent expansion with viral peptide pools prior to sequencing. When less than 11 days of culture had elapsed, CD4+ T cells were isolated. The study found no prior SARS-CoV-2 infection in the vaccine recipients, who tested negative for nucleocapsid antibodies. Sequencing used CD4+ T cells from PBMCs cultured with HCoV-OC43 spike peptides, obtained before COVID-19 vaccination. Subset defined: HCoV-OC43 spike overlapping peptide pool stimulation. These receptors came from a human donor who received a COVID-19 vaccine.

This chain joins TRBV6-6 and TRBJ2-7; D might be TRBD1 (6 bases). The V gene's germline CDR1 is MNHNY and CDR2 SVGAGI (reference sequence). This CDR3 is built from 12 residues. V was shortened by 6 bases and J by 7 bases, with 13 bases between the two germline ends. CDR3 in DNA: TGTGCCAGCAGACGGACAGAAGGTGAGCAGTACGTC. This encodes CASRRTEGEQYV.

The chain is built from TRBV15 and TRBJ2-7, with D unclear. The CDR3 spans 13 residues. Germline CDR1 reads LNHNV; CDR2 reads YYDKDF (reference sequence). V lost 0 bases, J lost 2 bases, and 5 bases lay in between. The CDR3 DNA is TGTGCCACCAGCAGAGATCCGACCTACGAGCAGTACGTC. Protein sequence: CATSRDPTYEQYV.

The chain has TRBV9 and TRBJ2-6, with D perhaps being TRBD1 or TRBD2 (5 bases each). Looked up from germline, CDR1 is SGDLS and CDR2 is YYNGEE. V gave up 5 bases and J gave up 0 bases, with 9 bases separating them. This CDR3 region has 15 residues. The chain's CDR3 is CASREGSSGANVLTF. The CDR3 nucleotides read TGTGCCAGCAGAGAGGGGAGCTCTGGGGCCAACGTCCTGACTTTC.

The V gene is TRBV24-1, the J gene TRBJ1-1, with TRBD1 identical over 7 bases. CDR1 KGHDR and CDR2 SFDVKD come from the germline V gene. V dropped 5 bases and J dropped 0; count of bases not matched to a gene: 2. The CDR3 is made up of 14 amino acids. CDR3 in DNA: TGTGCCACCAGTGCGGACAGGATGAACACTGAAGCTTTCTTT. Residues: CATSADRMNTEAFF.

This clone was observed a few times. The chain links TRBV6-2 or TRBV6-3 to TRBJ1-1, with D perhaps TRBD1 (5 bases). Germline CDR1 and CDR2: MNHEY and SVGEGT. The V end lost 1 base, the J end lost 1 base, and 10 bases lay between the germline ends. The CDR3 contains 15 residues. The CDR3 region has the DNA TGTGCCAGCAGTTACTACAGGACATCGAACACTGAAGCTTTCTTT. This codes for CASSYYRTSNTEAFF.

This clone turned up a few times. CDR3 residues: CASSPFSSGNTIYF. The CDR3 bases are TGTGCCAGCAGCCCTTTCAGCTCTGGAAACACCATATATTTT. V gene TRBV6-2 or TRBV6-3 combines with J gene TRBJ1-3; D unresolved. The CDR3 runs 14 residues. V was pared by 6 bases and J by 0 bases, with 9 bases between. CDR1 and CDR2 from the germline V gene are MNHEY and SVGEGT.

V and J are TRBV6-5 and TRBJ1-2; no clear D. This CDR3 is 14 amino acids long. Per germline, CDR1 MNHEY and CDR2 SVGAGI. Trimming cost V 5 bases and J 4 bases, with 14 bases left between them. This CDR3 reads CASSPREGGYGYTF. The DNA for the CDR3 is TGTGCCAGCAGTCCGAGGGAAGGAGGCTATGGCTACACCTTC.

This rearrangement joins TRBV6-4 to TRBJ1-2, with 7 bases aligning to TRBD1. The CDR3 sequence is 13 residues long. The V segment lost 3 bases and the J segment 3 bases; nucleotides outside the gene matches: 1. The V gene's germline CDR1 is MRHNA and CDR2 SNTAGT. The CDR3 spells CASSEGGYYGYTF. Here the CDR3 DNA reads TGTGCCAGCAGTGAAGGGGGCTACTATGGCTACACCTTC.

This clone occurred once. The junction departs from germline at one end; a sequencing error may be responsible. CDR3 coding DNA: TGCGCCAGCAGCCAAGCATGGGGGGTAGGGGATACACAGTATTTT. Amino acids: CASSQAWGVGDTQYF. This chain connects TRBV4-1 to TRBJ2-3; D is perhaps TRBD2 (6 bases). Germline V gene lookup returns CDR1 MGHRA and CDR2 YSYEKL. This CDR3 region has 15 residues.

The gene calls are TRBV19 and TRBJ1-1; D is unresolved. The CDR3 has 13 amino acids. Germline V gene data show CDR1 as LNHDA and CDR2 as SQIVND (reference sequence). V dropped 7 bases and J dropped 1 base, with 10 bases sitting between them. DNA of the CDR3: TGTGCCAGTAAACTGGGAGGGAACACTGAAGCTTTCTTT. It specifies CASKLGGNTEAFF.

The chain employs TRBV19 and TRBJ1-5; TRBD1 aligns across 9 bases. CDR1 and CDR2 from the germline V gene are LNHDA and SQIVND (reference sequence). The CDR3 contains 16 residues. Trimming removed 7 bases from V and 3 bases from J; junction bases left unmatched: 10. For the CDR3, the DNA is TGTGCCAGTACCCAGGACAGGGGACTATACAATCAGCCCCAGCATTTT. This translates into CASTQDRGLYNQPQHF. Supplemented by reference TRBV19 and TRBJ1-5, the full variable domain reads DGGITQSPKYLFRKEGQNVTLSCEQNLNHDAMYWYRQDPGQGLRLIYYSQIVNDFQKGDIAEGYSVSREKKESFPLTVTSAQKNPTAFYLCASTQDRGLYNQPQHFGDGTRLSIL.

The rearrangement joins TRBV18 to TRBJ2-3; 9 bases are shared with TRBD2. This CDR3 is 15 amino acids long. Germline assignment: CDR1 KGHSH and CDR2 LQKENI. V dropped 3 bases and J dropped 4; count of bases not matched to a gene: 5. The CDR3 spells CASSPVIAGADTQYF. The CDR3 DNA reads as TGTGCCAGCTCACCGGTAATAGCGGGGGCAGATACGCAGTATTTT.

This chain joins TRBV10-3 and TRBJ2-1, with 11 bases aligning to TRBD1. J was trimmed by 3 bases and V by 2 bases; bases with no gene match: 3. This CDR3 spans 16 amino acids. Germline V gene data show CDR1 as ENHRY and CDR2 as SYGVKD. DNA of the CDR3: TGTGCCATCAGTGAGGGGGACAGGGGGGTCTACAATGAGCAGTTCTTC. Protein product: CAISEGDRGVYNEQFF.

A word on this clone: This sample also contains other DNA sequences that code for the same CDR3. The chain employs TRBV6-5 and TRBJ2-3; D may be TRBD1 (5 bases). The ends were cut back, 2 bases at V and 5 bases at J, with 5 bases in the middle. The CDR3 runs 12 residues. From germline, CDR1 is MNHEY and CDR2 SVGAGI. This CDR3 is CASSYQGDTQYF. The CDR3 DNA reads TGTGCCAGCAGTTACCAGGGAGATACGCAGTATTTT.

The J gene is TRBJ2-3, the V gene TRBV3-1 (or the pseudogene TRBV3-2); D possibly corresponds to TRBD2 (7 bases). The germline V gene has CDR1 LGHDT and CDR2 YNNKEL (reference sequence). The CDR3 has 14 residues. The ends were cut back, 3 bases at V and 6 bases at J, with 13 bases in the middle. The CDR3 DNA follows: TGTGCCAGCAGCCACCGGACTAGGGGGGATACGCAGTATTTT. Its translation: CASSHRTRGDTQYF.

The V call is TRBV10-2, the J call TRBJ2-7; 7 bases fit TRBD1. CDR3 length: 12 residues. After removal of 5 bases from V and 7 bases from J, the junction contained 5 bases not matched to a gene. Per the germline V gene, CDR1 is WSHSY and CDR2 is SAAADI. The CDR3 reads CASSKGAEEQYV. As DNA, the CDR3 is TGCGCCAGCAGTAAGGGGGCGGAGGAGCAGTACGTC.

The rearrangement links TRBV18 to TRBJ1-5, with a weak D call TRBD1 (6 bases). Germline CDR1 and CDR2: KGHSH and LQKENI. The CDR3 length is 15 residues. The germline V and J ends were trimmed by 3 bases and 6 bases, with 15 bases remaining between them. The CDR3, as DNA: TGTGCCAGCTCACCGTCGGCAGGGGAAATTCAGCCCCAGCATTTT. Its protein product is CASSPSAGEIQPQHF. Filled out from reference TRBV18 and TRBJ1-5, the complete variable domain reads NAGVMQNPRHLVRRRGQEARLRCSPMKGHSHVYWYRQLPEEGLKFMVYLQKENIIDESGMPKERFSAEFPKEGPSILRIQQVVRGDSAAYFCASSPSAGEIQPQHFGDGTRLSIL.

The chain recombines TRBV9 with TRBJ1-4; 8 positions agree with TRBD1. Germline V gene lookup returns CDR1 SGDLS and CDR2 YYNGEE. Trimming took 4 bases from V and 7 from J; bases not matched to a gene: 9. There are 15 residues in the CDR3. For the CDR3, the DNA is TGTGCCAGCAGCACCTACAGGGGGTTTGGTGAAAAACTGTTTTTT. Protein: CASSTYRGFGEKLFF.

This clone has just a few counts. The chain has TRBV5-1 and TRBJ1-5; possibly TRBD1 for D (6 bases). Trimming shortened V by 0 bases and J by 7 bases, and 8 bases separated the two germline ends. The CDR3 is 13 residues long. Germline V lookup: CDR1 SGHRS, CDR2 YFSETQ. CDR3 sequence: CASSLEGGQPQHF. The CDR3 DNA follows: TGCGCCAGCAGCTTGGAGGGGGGCCAGCCCCAGCATTTT.

The chain carries TRBV5-6 and TRBJ1-1; D gene ambiguous. Germline CDR1 and CDR2: SGHDT and YYEEEE. The CDR3 spans 11 residues. Trimming shortened V by 0 bases and J by 8 bases, and 5 bases separated the two germline ends. The CDR3 DNA is TGTGCCAGCAGCTTGGCGCTAGAAGCTTTCTTT. It yields the protein CASSLALEAFF.

The V call is TRBV2, the J call TRBJ1-5; D possibly corresponds to TRBD1 (5 bases). The CDR3 is made up of 14 amino acids. Deletions cut 3 bases from V and 5 bases from J, with 11 bases between. Germline assignment: CDR1 SNHLY and CDR2 FYNNEI. For the CDR3, the DNA is TGTGCCAGCAGTGAGGTGTCGGGGGATCAGCCCCAGCATTTT. Protein sequence: CASSEVSGDQPQHF.

By share, this clone counts as medium-sized. The CDR3 nucleotides are TGTGCCAGCAGCATGGGACCGGACGATGAAGCTTTCTTT. This sequence encodes CASSMGPDDEAFF. The genes are TRBV5-4 and TRBJ1-1; perhaps TRBD1 as D (5 bases). The V and J ends lost 4 bases and 7 bases respectively, with 14 bases between them. Germline CDR1 and CDR2: SGHNT and YYREEE (reference sequence). The CDR3 covers 13 residues.

V usage is TRBV24-1 and J usage is TRBJ2-3; the D gene is possibly TRBD2 (6 bases). The V end lost 4 bases, the J end lost 0 bases, and 7 bases lay between the germline ends. This CDR3 spans 14 amino acids. Germline V gives CDR1 KGHDR, CDR2 SFDVKD. The DNA for the CDR3 is TGTGCCACCAGTGACGGAGGGAGCACAGATACGCAGTATTTT. It encodes CATSDGGSTDTQYF.

The rearrangement uses TRBV24-1 and TRBJ2-1; maybe TRBD2 (6 bases). The CDR3 spans 17 residues. Trimming pared 5 bases from V and 2 bases from J, leaving 18 bases between. CDR1 and CDR2 (germline): KGHDR, SFDVKD. The DNA for the CDR3 is TGTGCCACCAGTGCTCCCCCAAGGGCGGGGACCTACAATGAGCAGTTCTTC. Translating gives CATSAPPRAGTYNEQFF.

Comments on this clone: Distinct nucleotide sequences in the sample also encode this CDR3. This chain links TRBV7-9 with TRBJ2-3; D gene unclear. From germline, CDR1 is SEHNR and CDR2 FQNEAQ (reference sequence). V was trimmed by 0 bases and J by 5 bases, leaving 0 bases between them. This CDR3 region has 11 residues. CDR3 DNA sequence: TGTGCCAGCAGCTTAGCAGATACGCAGTATTTT. It is translated as CASSLADTQYF.

The chain is built from TRBV28 and TRBJ1-4; perhaps TRBD1 as D (5 bases). CDR1 and CDR2 (germline): MDHEN, SYDVKM. V was pared by 8 bases and J by 7 bases, with 11 bases between. This CDR3 is 12 amino acids long. The CDR3 here is CASAGGTEKLFF. The DNA of the CDR3 is TGTGCCAGCGCTGGGGGAACTGAAAAACTGTTTTTT. The full variable domain, in which reference TRBV28 and TRBJ1-4 provide the parts outside the CDR3, is DVKVTQSSRYLVKRTGEKVFLECVQDMDHENMFWYRQDPGLGLRLIYFSYDVKMKEKGDIPEGYSVSREKKERFSLILESASTNQTSMYLCASAGGTEKLFFGSGTQLSVL.